The clone carrying this T cell receptor beta chain has just a few counts. Its target is unknown. These data belong to a study of beta chain features in type 1 diabetes. Turning to the study itself: Age, gender and cell yields were similar between patients and healthy donors.

This CDR3 region has 17 residues. Germline CDR1 reads SGDLS; CDR2 reads YYNGEE. Trimming removed 0 bases from V and 0 bases from J, with 12 bases in between. Findings of the study overall: Overrepresentation of cells with high TCR expression could result from cDNA sequencing.

The investigators reverse transcribed all of the isolated RNA, so they sequenced expressed TCRB transcripts. The assay was immunoSEQ multiplex PCR, and TCRdb's table has in-frame clones only and misses some. The data contain 150,000 to 200,000 clones, less than 9.5% of them singletons. Sequenced material: central memory CD4+ T cells from blood. The sequence came from a woman between 18 and 30 years old in good health. The chain recombines TRBV9 with TRBJ2-2; D ambiguous. CDR3 sequence (DNA): TGTGCCAGCAGCGTAGGAAAGCAGGCCTCGAACACCGGGGAGCTGTTTTTT. Protein: CASSVGKQASNTGELFF.